Presented here are 5 T cell receptor beta chains from one specimen sequenced in a study of T cells after yellow fever vaccination. TCRdb redid the calling of the 5' RACE reads with MiXCR, one entry per CDR3 protein. The sample carries 70,000 or so distinct CDR3 sequences, around 7.1% recorded once. The starting material was CD8+ T cells sorted from PBMCs, obtained more than 8 days after the first yellow fever vaccination. The receptors originated from a young man who received the YFV17D yellow fever vaccine.

This clonotype has ten or more counts. An end of the junction does not agree with germline; a read error may underlie this. V and J are TRBV7-7 and TRBJ2-3; D unresolved. Per the germline V gene, CDR1 is SSHAT and CDR2 is FNYEAQ (reference sequence). There are 13 residues in the CDR3. As DNA, the CDR3 is TGTGCTAGCAGCTTAACAGATTCAGATACGCAGTATTTT. Translation gives CASSLTDSDTQYF.

This clonotype was seen a few times. The chain links TRBV5-6 to TRBJ2-5; 8 bases match TRBD1. Unmatched junction bases numbered 4, after V lost 3 bases and J lost 3 bases. The CDR3 has 14 amino acids. From germline, CDR1 is SGHDT and CDR2 YYEEEE. This chain's CDR3 is CASSWGQVKETQYF. In DNA form, the CDR3 reads TGTGCCAGCAGCTGGGGACAGGTGAAAGAGACCCAGTACTTC.

The chain recombines TRBV19 with TRBJ2-2, with no clear D. Trimming took 3 bases from V and 6 from J, leaving 11 bases between them. The germline V gene encodes CDR1 LNHDA and CDR2 SQIVND (reference sequence). The CDR3 is 14 residues long. The CDR3 loop is CASSIALVSGELFF. The CDR3 DNA sequence: TGTGCCAGTAGTATCGCCCTAGTATCCGGGGAGCTGTTTTTT.

CDR3 nucleotides: TGTGCCAGCAGCCTGTGGGGGCAGGTGGGTCAGCCCCAGCATTTT. Protein product: CASSLWGQVGQPQHF. The chain links TRBV7-8 to TRBJ1-5, with D possibly being TRBD1 (6 bases). CDR3 length equals 15 residues. Germline CDR1 SGHVS, CDR2 FQNEAQ. Trimming took off 5 bases at V and 6 bases at J, with 17 bases between the two ends.

CDR3 sequence (DNA): TGTGCCAGCAGCAAAGCGCGGGGTCGGGGGGGACAGGGCGATTCACCCCTCCACTTT. Its protein product is CASSKARGRGGQGDSPLHF. The gene calls are TRBV21-1 and TRBJ1-6; the table's D call of TRBD1 was not tested on the DNA. TRBV21-1 is labeled a pseudogene. This CDR3 comprises 19 residues.